These 10 T cell receptor beta chains were sequenced from one sample in a study of T cell responses to AZD1222 COVID-19 vaccine. The repertoire was sequenced with immunoSEQ multiplex PCR; TCRdb's copy has only in-frame clones and lacks some. The sample yields about 150,000 clones, 85% to 95% seen once. This specimen consisted of peripheral blood, obtained on day 0 of AZD1222 vaccination. Receptor source: an adult in good health.

This sequence joins TRBV27 and TRBJ1-5; D may be TRBD1 (5 bases). Germline values: CDR1 MNHEY, CDR2 SMNVEV (reference sequence). V was pared by 2 bases and J by 6 bases, with 11 bases between. This CDR3 contains 14 residues. The CDR3 region is CASSLLSGTQPQHF. The CDR3 DNA follows: TGTGCCAGCAGTTTACTTTCCGGGACTCAGCCCCAGCATTTT.

This chain connects TRBV19 to TRBJ1-5, with TRBD1 identical over 7 bases. The ends lost 5 bases at V and 2 bases at J; junction bases unmatched: 6. This CDR3 comprises 15 residues. Germline V gene sequence: CDR1 LNHDA, CDR2 SQIVND (reference sequence). In DNA form, the CDR3 reads TGTGCCAGTAGTCCAGGGGGATCGGGCAATCAGCCCCAGCATTTT. The encoded protein is CASSPGGSGNQPQHF. The full variable domain, completed using reference TRBV19 and TRBJ1-5, is DGGITQSPKYLFRKEGQNVTLSCEQNLNHDAMYWYRQDPGQGLRLIYYSQIVNDFQKGDIAEGYSVSREKKESFPLTVTSAQKNPTAFYLCASSPGGSGNQPQHFGDGTRLSIL.

This chain connects TRBV21-1 to TRBJ1-1. TRBV21-1 is classified as a pseudogene. The CDR3 runs to 14 residues. CDR3 amino acids: CASSIWTQDTEAFF. The CDR3 DNA follows: TGTGCCAGCAGCATTTGGACCCAAGACACTGAAGCTTTCTTT.

V is TRBV10-3 and J is TRBJ2-7; TRBD2 matches 8 bases. Germline-derived CDR1 and CDR2 are ENHRY and SYGVKD. Trimming cost V 4 bases and J 1 base; bases outside gene matches: 3. The CDR3 is 14 residues long. The CDR3 spells CAISVAGGSYEQYV. In DNA, the CDR3 is TGTGCCATCAGTGTTGCGGGGGGATCCTACGAGCAGTACGTC.

The chain has TRBV24-1 and TRBJ1-1; D ambiguous. The CDR3 has 17 residues. The V gene lost 2 bases and the J gene lost 0 bases, with 15 bases spanning the gap. Germline CDR1 reads KGHDR; CDR2 reads SFDVKD. CDR3 nucleotides: TGTGCCACCAGTGATTGCCGTCGGGAACTCATGAACACTGAAGCTTTCTTT. Translation: CATSDCRRELMNTEAFF.

The chain employs TRBV6-5 and TRBJ1-2; D perhaps matches TRBD1 (5 bases). The CDR3 is 14 residues long. Germline CDR1 is MNHEY and CDR2 is SVGAGI. Deletions cut 3 bases from V and 4 bases from J, with 12 bases between. The CDR3 protein is CASSYFWGGYGYTF. The CDR3 bases are TGTGCCAGCAGTTATTTCTGGGGGGGCTATGGCTACACCTTC.

This clone was observed a single time. The rearrangement uses TRBV6-2 or TRBV6-3 and TRBJ1-6, with 9 bases aligning to TRBD1. Germline assignment: CDR1 MNHEY and CDR2 SVGEGT. The CDR3 sequence is 20 residues long. The V and J ends lost 2 bases and 0 bases, in that order; junction bases with no gene match: 11. The CDR3 DNA is TGTGCCAGCAGTTACGACCGGGACAGGGAAATCAGCTCCTATAATTCACCCCTCCACTTT. Amino acids: CASSYDRDREISSYNSPLHF.

The CDR3 loop reads CASSTGQEGTEAFF. CDR3 nucleotide sequence: TGTGCCAGCTCGACGGGACAGGAGGGCACTGAAGCTTTCTTT. The chain employs TRBV18 and TRBJ1-1, with 8 bases that match TRBD1. Per the germline V gene, CDR1 is KGHSH and CDR2 is LQKENI. V lost 6 bases, J lost 4 bases, and 7 bases stayed unmatched. The CDR3 is 14 residues long. Supplemented by reference TRBV18 and TRBJ1-1, the full variable domain reads NAGVMQNPRHLVRRRGQEARLRCSPMKGHSHVYWYRQLPEEGLKFMVYLQKENIIDESGMPKERFSAEFPKEGPSILRIQQVVRGDSAAYFCASSTGQEGTEAFFGQGTRLTVV.

The chain uses TRBV7-3 and TRBJ2-2; D gene uncertain. The CDR3 loop spans 13 amino acids. Germline CDR1 reads SGHTA; CDR2 reads FQGTGA. V was pared by 5 bases and J by 7 bases, with 11 bases between. The CDR3 here is CASSANTDGELFF. Written as DNA, the CDR3 is TGTGCCAGCAGCGCGAACACGGACGGGGAGCTGTTTTTT.

The chain is built from TRBV27 and TRBJ2-3; D is ambiguous. Looked up from germline, CDR1 is MNHEY and CDR2 is SMNVEV (reference sequence). The CDR3 totals 15 residues. V lost 4 bases and J 2 bases, leaving 13 bases between the germline ends. Here the CDR3 reads CASSSLGPYTDTQYF. Written as DNA, the CDR3 is TGTGCCAGCAGTTCCCTTGGGCCATACACAGATACGCAGTATTTT.